This T cell receptor (beta chain) was sequenced during a study of cytomegalovirus exposure and HLA in healthy donors. Each donor was healthy, and each was a bone marrow donor. PCR involved 60 Vbeta and 13 Jbeta primers. Here immunoSEQ multiplex PCR was the method, and the copy in TCRdb shows in-frame clones only, minus some. Of roughly 98,000 clones listed, roughly 74% are singletons. This clone was seen a single time. Its target is not known. The study, taken as a whole, reports: An analysis done earlier found most TCR beta V segments productive about 87% or about 30% of the time. In a later analysis, V- and J-gene trimming of beta chains associated with a DCLRE1C missense variant, replicated independently.

The trim removed 9 bases at V and 7 bases at J, leaving 12 bases unmatched. Germline values: CDR1 MNHEY, CDR2 SMNVEV (reference sequence). The CDR3 extends over 15 amino acids. The TCR sequence derives from a woman aged 70 to 79 in good health and CMV-seropositive. The chain recombines TRBV27 with TRBJ1-2, with TRBD1 matching over 12 bases. The sequenced sample was PBMCs. Here the CDR3 reads CASSSRDRGHGGYTF. As DNA, the CDR3 is TGTGCCAGTAGTAGCCGGGACAGGGGGCATGGTGGCTACACCTTC.